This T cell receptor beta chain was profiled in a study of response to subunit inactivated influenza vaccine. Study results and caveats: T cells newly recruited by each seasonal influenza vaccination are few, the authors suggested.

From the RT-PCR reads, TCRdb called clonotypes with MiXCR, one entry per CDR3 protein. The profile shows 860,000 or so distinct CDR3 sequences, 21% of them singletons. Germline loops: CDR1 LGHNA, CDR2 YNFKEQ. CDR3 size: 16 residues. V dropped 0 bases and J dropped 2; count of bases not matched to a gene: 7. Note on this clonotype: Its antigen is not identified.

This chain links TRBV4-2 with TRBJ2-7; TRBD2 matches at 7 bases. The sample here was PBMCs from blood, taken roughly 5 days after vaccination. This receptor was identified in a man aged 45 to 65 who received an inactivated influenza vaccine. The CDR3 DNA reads TGTGCCAGCAGCCAAGATCGGAGCGGGAATGCCTACGAGCAGTACTTC. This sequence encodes CASSQDRSGNAYEQYF.